This is a list of T cell receptor beta chains from one sample in a study of cytomegalovirus exposure and HLA in healthy donors. Generated by immunoSEQ multiplex PCR, the TCRdb table keeps only in-frame clones and is missing some. The data contain roughly 330,000 clones, around 87% of them singletons. Sequencing was done on a sample of PBMCs. All receptors derive from a woman aged 30 to 39 in good health and CMV-seropositive. Both conserved end residues are part of each CDR3. Fields, in order: CDR3 protein, CDR3 DNA, clone size, J gene, D gene, V gene. D genes are given only for firm matches. A clone size is listed for some rows: how often the clone was seen (once, few, many), or a class if it is expanded.

CDR3aa: CASSPMGMGPDQPQHF
CDR3nt: TGTGCCAGCAGCCCAATGGGAATGGGACCGGACCAGCCCCAGCATTTT
abundance: NA
j_gene: TRBJ1-5
d_gene: NA
v_gene: TRBV5-7

CDR3aa: CASSSTRPDEVTDTQYF
CDR3nt: TGTGCCAGCAGCTCCACCCGACCGGACGAGGTCACAGATACGCAGTATTTT
abundance: NA
j_gene: TRBJ2-3
d_gene: NA
v_gene: TRBV4-2

CDR3aa: CASSPKTVPLHF
CDR3nt: TGTGCCAGCAGTCCGAAGACGGTACCCCTCCACTTT
abundance: NA
j_gene: TRBJ1-6
d_gene: NA
v_gene: TRBV28

CDR3aa: CASSQGGLAGASYEQYF
CDR3nt: TGCGCCAGCAGCCAAGGGGGACTAGCGGGAGCTTCGTACGAGCAGTACTTC
abundance: NA
j_gene: TRBJ2-7
d_gene: TRBD2
v_gene: TRBV4-1

CDR3aa: CASSVVVGRGFCSNQPQHF
CDR3nt: TGTGCCAGCAGCGTAGTGGTAGGGAGGGGATTTTGTAGCAATCAGCCCCAGCATTTT
abundance: NA
j_gene: TRBJ1-5
d_gene: NA
v_gene: TRBV9

CDR3aa: CASFPRLAGGPRGSSYNEQFF
CDR3nt: TGTGCCAGCTTCCCTCGACTAGCGGGAGGGCCACGGGGTAGTTCCTACAATGAGCAGTTCTTC
abundance: NA
j_gene: TRBJ2-1
d_gene: TRBD2
v_gene: TRBV28

CDR3aa: CSVEARDDPGYTF
CDR3nt: TGCAGCGTTGAAGCCCGGGACGATCCTGGCTACACCTTC
abundance: NA
j_gene: TRBJ1-2
d_gene: NA
v_gene: TRBV29-1

CDR3aa: CASSLGEAEAFF
CDR3nt: TGTGCCAGCAGTCTTGGAGAAGCTGAAGCTTTCTTT
abundance: few
j_gene: TRBJ1-1
d_gene: NA
v_gene: TRBV5-4

CDR3aa: CASSTGTSVYEQYF
CDR3nt: TGCGCCAGCAGCACCGGGACTAGCGTCTACGAGCAGTACTTC
abundance: NA
j_gene: TRBJ2-7
d_gene: TRBD2
v_gene: TRBV4-1

CDR3aa: CATSRGTGAYGYTF
CDR3nt: TGTGCCACCAGCAGGGGGACAGGCGCCTATGGCTACACCTTC
abundance: NA
j_gene: TRBJ1-2
d_gene: TRBD1
v_gene: TRBV15